This TCR beta chain was profiled in a study of T cell repertoires in cytomegalovirus infection. TCRdb re-derived calls from the reads in MiXCR, one entry per CDR3 protein. Of 120,000 to 150,000 distinct CDR3 sequences in the sample, about 6% were seen once. The V and J ends lost 5 bases and 0 bases respectively, with 9 bases between them. This CDR3 has 14 residues. Germline V CDR1 and CDR2: MDHEN, SYDVKM. This clonotype has just a few counts. The TCR comes from a human donor in good health (CMV status not recorded). Some clones in this sample may be carry-over from other donors' samples. The source material was PBMCs. This chain joins TRBV28 and TRBJ2-3, with no clear D. Here the CDR3 DNA reads TGTGCCAGCAGTGCCCTAGACAGCACAGATACGCAGTATTTT. Translation gives CASSALDSTDTQYF.